The rows below give T cell receptor beta chains drawn from one sample of a study of molecular identifiers for immune sequencing clone quantification. Each CDR3 protein is one row after TCRdb ran MiXCR on the PCR reads. This sample has approximately 550,000 distinct CDR3 sequences; roughly 24% occur once, and the top ten carry 0.7% to 0.9%. The material sequenced was naive CD8+ T cells from blood, with Jurkat cell RNA spiked in. The receptors stem from a human donor in good health. Some libraries in this study had Jurkat cell RNA spiked in. The CDR3 runs from the conserved cysteine through the conserved F or W. D genes are given only for firm matches. A clone size is listed for some rows: how often the clone was seen (once, few, many), or a class if it is expanded.

D: TRBD1; J: TRBJ2-1; size: few; V: TRBV6-1; DNA: TGTGCCAGCAGGGGGGACAGGGAGATTTTGGATGAGCAGTTCTTC; CDR3: CASRGDREILDEQFF
D: NA; J: TRBJ2-5; size: few; V: TRBV10-1; DNA: TGCGCCAGCAGTGATGGGTCGGAGACCCAGTACTTC; CDR3: CASSDGSETQYF
D: NA; J: TRBJ2-3; size: few; V: TRBV12-3/TRBV12-4; DNA: TGTGCCAGCAGTTTCCAGATTAGCACAGATACGCAGTATTTT; CDR3: CASSFQISTDTQYF
D: NA; J: TRBJ2-7; size: NA; V: TRBV14; DNA: TGTGCCAGCAGCCAAGACCTAAGTGGTAGGGGTAAGGGCCTCTACGAGCAGTACTTC; CDR3: CASSQDLSGRGKGLYEQYF
D: NA; J: TRBJ1-1; size: few; V: TRBV6-2/TRBV6-3; DNA: TGTGCCAGCAGTACCCTCTGGTCGTCCCTCAAGGTACCCACTGAAGCTTTCTTT; CDR3: CASSTLWSSLKVPTEAFF
D: NA; J: TRBJ2-7; size: NA; V: TRBV25-1; DNA: TGTGCCAGCAGTGACCCACGCGGGGACGAGCAGTACTTC; CDR3: CASSDPRGDEQYF
D: NA; J: TRBJ2-7; size: many; V: TRBV7-2; DNA: TGTGCCAGCAGCTCCGACCCCTCGACTGTCTACGAGCAGTACTTC; CDR3: CASSSDPSTVYEQYF
D: TRBD2; J: TRBJ2-3; size: few; V: TRBV2; DNA: TGTGCCAGCAGCGTACCTAGCGGGTACACAGATACGCAGTATTTT; CDR3: CASSVPSGYTDTQYF
D: NA; J: TRBJ2-7; size: many; V: TRBV9; DNA: TGTGCCAGCAGCCTCGGGACCCAGGGCCCTTACGAGCAGTACTTC; CDR3: CASSLGTQGPYEQYF
D: NA; J: TRBJ2-7; size: few; V: TRBV18; DNA: TGTGCCAGCTCACCACCGACGGAGGGAGCCAACGAGCAGTACTTC; CDR3: CASSPPTEGANEQYF
D: NA; J: TRBJ2-1; size: many; V: TRBV7-2; DNA: TGTGCCAGCAGCCACTACTACAATGAGCAGTTCTTC; CDR3: CASSHYYNEQFF
D: TRBD2; J: TRBJ2-5; size: many; V: TRBV7-2; DNA: TGTCCGGGCGGGAGTGAGACCCAGTACTTC; CDR3: CPGGSETQYF
D: TRBD2; J: TRBJ2-7; size: NA; V: TRBV2; DNA: TGTGCCAGCGGTGGAAAGCGGGAGGGAACCTACGAGCAGTACTTC; CDR3: CASGGKREGTYEQYF
D: TRBD2; J: TRBJ2-7; size: NA; V: TRBV20-1; DNA: TGCAGTGCTATAGGGACTAGCGGGATCTCCTACGAGCAGTACTTC; CDR3: CSAIGTSGISYEQYF
D: TRBD2; J: TRBJ2-2; size: few; V: TRBV6-1; DNA: TGTGCCAGCAGTGCGGGGGTAGCGGGAATGCCCACCGGGGAGCTGTTTTTT; CDR3: CASSAGVAGMPTGELFF
D: TRBD1; J: TRBJ1-5; size: few; V: TRBV12-3/TRBV12-4; DNA: TGTGCCAGCAGCGCGCAGGGGGTTAGCAATCAGCCCCAGCATTTT; CDR3: CASSAQGVSNQPQHF
D: NA; J: TRBJ2-3; size: many; V: TRBV7-6; DNA: TGTGCCAGCAGTTTATGGGGGAGCACAGATACGCAGTATTTT; CDR3: CASSLWGSTDTQYF
D: NA; J: TRBJ2-1; size: few; V: TRBV7-6; DNA: TGTGCCAGCAGCTTAGTCGCGGCGTCAGGGAGCTCCTACAATGAGCAGTTCTTC; CDR3: CASSLVAASGSSYNEQFF
D: NA; J: TRBJ2-1; size: NA; V: TRBV19; DNA: TGTGTCAGTACCCTGGGGCCCTACAATGAGCAGTTCTTC; CDR3: CVSTLGPYNEQFF
D: TRBD1; J: TRBJ2-2; size: NA; V: TRBV2; DNA: TGTGCCAGCCGACAGGGGGCGAGTACCGGGGAGCTGTTTTTT; CDR3: CASRQGASTGELFF
D: NA; J: TRBJ2-4; size: many; V: TRBV12-3/TRBV12-4; DNA: TGTGCCAGCACTCAAAGCGCCAGCACGGCGCGAGCAGCCAAAAACATTCAGTACTTC; CDR3: CASTQSASTARAAKNIQYF
D: NA; J: TRBJ1-1; size: NA; V: TRBV9; DNA: TGTGCCAGCAGCGTAGGGGCAGGGAACGGGATGAACACTGAAGCTTTCTTT; CDR3: CASSVGAGNGMNTEAFF
D: NA; J: TRBJ1-5; size: NA; V: TRBV19; DNA: TGTGCCAGCGAACAGGGTGGAGGCAATCAGCCCCAGCATTTT; CDR3: CASEQGGGNQPQHF
D: TRBD2; J: TRBJ2-1; size: few; V: TRBV2; DNA: TGTGCCAGCTTAGGGACTAGGAATGAGCAGTTCTTC; CDR3: CASLGTRNEQFF
D: TRBD1; J: TRBJ1-5; size: NA; V: TRBV9; DNA: TGTGCCAGCAGCCTTGACAGGGTGGACCAGCCCCAGCATTTT; CDR3: CASSLDRVDQPQHF
D: NA; J: TRBJ2-3; size: many; V: TRBV7-9; DNA: TGTGCCAGCAGCTTAAACCCCCAGACCCTCACAGATACGCAGTATTTT; CDR3: CASSLNPQTLTDTQYF
D: TRBD2; J: TRBJ2-7; size: NA; V: TRBV3-1; DNA: TGTGCCAGCAGCCCGACTAGCGGGGACTACGAGCAGTACTTC; CDR3: CASSPTSGDYEQYF
D: TRBD1; J: TRBJ1-1; size: few; V: TRBV6-2/TRBV6-3; DNA: TGTGCCAGCAGTTACGTTCCAGGGGGCACTGAAGCTTTCTTT; CDR3: CASSYVPGGTEAFF
D: NA; J: TRBJ1-5; size: NA; V: TRBV19; DNA: TGTGCCAGTAGTATAAGGGGGGGTCCGCCCCAGCATTTT; CDR3: CASSIRGGPPQHF
D: NA; J: TRBJ2-5; size: NA; V: TRBV3-2; DNA: TGTGCCAGCTGCGACTCTAGCGGGTTCTCTCTCCAGACCCAGTACTTC; CDR3: CASCDSSGFSLQTQYF
D: NA; J: TRBJ2-6; size: many; V: TRBV4-3; DNA: TGCGCCAGCAGCCAAGACAGGGGATATGGGGCCAACGTCCTGACTTTC; CDR3: CASSQDRGYGANVLTF
D: NA; J: TRBJ1-5; size: NA; V: TRBV4-1; DNA: TGCGCCAGCAGCCACGGCCAAAATCAGTCCCAGCATTTT; CDR3: CASSHGQNQSQHF
D: TRBD2; J: TRBJ2-7; size: many; V: TRBV7-2; DNA: TGTGCCAGCAGCTTATTGACTAGCAGAGAGCAGTACTTC; CDR3: CASSLLTSREQYF
D: TRBD2; J: TRBJ2-3; size: few; V: TRBV20-1; DNA: TGCAGTGCTAGAGATCAGACTAGCGGTCGCACAGATACGCAGTATTTT; CDR3: CSARDQTSGRTDTQYF
D: NA; J: TRBJ2-5; size: few; V: TRBV7-9; DNA: TGTGCCAGCAGCTCCTTTCGGGATCCGGGAACCCAGTACTTC; CDR3: CASSSFRDPGTQYF
D: NA; J: TRBJ2-5; size: many; V: TRBV25-1; DNA: TGTGCCAGCAGTGACGCGGGGACCCAGTACTTC; CDR3: CASSDAGTQYF
D: NA; J: TRBJ1-6; size: few; V: TRBV6-2/TRBV6-3; DNA: TGTGCCAGCAGTAGATCCTGGACGGAAAATTCACCCCTCCACTTT; CDR3: CASSRSWTENSPLHF
D: TRBD1; J: TRBJ2-7; size: NA; V: TRBV5-6; DNA: TGTGCCAGCAGCCTTCCAGGGACAGCCTACGAGCAGTACTTC; CDR3: CASSLPGTAYEQYF
D: NA; J: TRBJ2-3; size: many; V: TRBV5-4; DNA: TGTGCCAGCAGCTTTAAGGGGGGCACAGATACGCAGTATTTT; CDR3: CASSFKGGTDTQYF
D: TRBD2; J: TRBJ2-5; size: NA; V: TRBV6-2/TRBV6-3; DNA: TGTGCCAGCAGGCCCACCTTAGCGGGAGGAAGGGAGACCCAGTACTTC; CDR3: CASRPTLAGGRETQYF
D: NA; J: TRBJ1-6; size: many; V: TRBV28; DNA: TGTGCCAGCAGACAGGACTATAATTCACCCCTCCACTTT; CDR3: CASRQDYNSPLHF
D: NA; J: TRBJ2-1; size: NA; V: TRBV10-1; DNA: TGCGCCAGCAGTGATTCTGTATTCAATGAGCAGTTCTTC; CDR3: CASSDSVFNEQFF
D: NA; J: TRBJ2-7; size: few; V: TRBV13; DNA: TGTGCCAGCAGCTTACTTCAACCCGAGGCCGAGCAGTACTTC; CDR3: CASSLLQPEAEQYF
D: NA; J: TRBJ2-7; size: many; V: TRBV4-3; DNA: TGCGCCAGCAGCCAAGCGTTGGGAACCTACGAGCAGTACTTC; CDR3: CASSQALGTYEQYF
D: NA; J: TRBJ1-4; size: few; V: TRBV19; DNA: TGTGCCAGTAGTATAGATTGGGGGCGCCGGGAAAAACTGTTTTTT; CDR3: CASSIDWGRREKLFF
D: TRBD1; J: TRBJ2-5; size: many; V: TRBV7-9; DNA: TGTGCCAGCAGCCCATGGGGGACAGGGGAAGAGACCCAGTACTTC; CDR3: CASSPWGTGEETQYF
D: NA; J: TRBJ2-1; size: NA; V: TRBV10-2; DNA: TGCGCCAGCAGTGAGTCGAGTTGGTACAATGAGCAGTTCTTC; CDR3: CASSESSWYNEQFF
D: TRBD1; J: TRBJ2-2; size: NA; V: TRBV7-9; DNA: TGTGCCAGCAGCCTTGCCGGGACAGGGTCGTCGGTGAGCACCGGGGAGCTGTGTTTT; CDR3: CASSLAGTGSSVSTGELCF
D: NA; J: TRBJ1-1; size: many; V: TRBV13; DNA: TGTGCCAGCAGCTTAGGAACGGCTGAAGCTTTCTTT; CDR3: CASSLGTAEAFF
D: TRBD2; J: TRBJ2-7; size: few; V: TRBV5-3; DNA: TGTGCCAGCAGCTTGGAGGGAGGGTCACCCTACGAGCAGTACTTC; CDR3: CASSLEGGSPYEQYF
D: TRBD1; J: TRBJ1-5; size: NA; V: TRBV19; DNA: TGTGCCAGTAGTATAGTTTGGACAGGAGGTCAGCCCCAGCATTTT; CDR3: CASSIVWTGGQPQHF
D: NA; J: TRBJ1-2; size: NA; V: TRBV29-1; DNA: TGTAGCGTTGTAGTGTGGACACTCCATGGCTACACCTTC; CDR3: CSVVVWTLHGYTF
D: NA; J: TRBJ1-2; size: few; V: TRBV6-2/TRBV6-3; DNA: TGTGCCAGCACCGAACAGGAATATGCTAACTATGGCTACGCCTTC; CDR3: CASTEQEYANYGYAF
D: TRBD2; J: TRBJ2-1; size: NA; V: TRBV20-1; DNA: TGCAGTGCTTCCACCCTGCCTAGCGGGGTTACCTACGATGAGCAGTTCTTC; CDR3: CSASTLPSGVTYDEQFF
D: NA; J: TRBJ1-1; size: many; V: TRBV14; DNA: TGTGCCAGCAGCCAAGAAATGGTCACTGAAGCTTTCTTT; CDR3: CASSQEMVTEAFF